The 2 T cell receptor beta chains below all came from one sample that was sequenced in a study of control samples from healthy donors and cancer patients. Clones were sequenced by immunoSEQ multiplex PCR, and TCRdb holds only the in-frame ones, with some missing. The sample shows roughly 130,000 clones, about 85% of them seen only once. Source material: blood. All receptors come from a woman aged 25 to 39 in good health.

This clone has only a few counts. The rearrangement uses TRBV2 and TRBJ1-6, with D unclear. The CDR3 has 14 residues. CDR1 is SNHLY and CDR2 is FYNNEI in the germline V gene. Trimming took 4 bases from V and 5 from J, leaving 9 bases between them. The CDR3 loop reads CASSVESDNSPLHF. CDR3 nucleotides: TGTGCCAGCAGTGTAGAGTCGGATAATTCACCCCTCCACTTT.

The chain uses TRBV7-2 and TRBJ2-1; 12 positions agree with TRBD2. CDR1 is SGHTA and CDR2 is FQGNSA in the germline V gene. J gave up 7 bases and V 1 base, and 5 bases lay outside the gene matches. CDR3 length: 16 amino acids. Here the CDR3 DNA reads TGTGCCAGCAGCTTAGTGTGGCTAGCGGGAGGGAATGAGCAGTTCTTC. Its protein is CASSLVWLAGGNEQFF. Complete variable domain (other parts from reference TRBV7-2 and TRBJ2-1): GAGVSQSPSNKVTEKGKDVELRCDPISGHTALYWYRQSLGQGLEFLIYFQGNSAPDKSGLPSDRFSAERTGGSVSTLTIQRTQQEDSAVYLCASSLVWLAGGNEQFFGPGTRLTVL.